This T cell receptor (beta chain) was sequenced in a study of T-cell memory formation after mild COVID-19. Study-level findings and limits: Some SARS-CoV-2-responding clones were already detected in memory before infection. Second-wave clones that peaked on day 37 lacked confirmed SARS-CoV-2 specificity.

MiXCR was run by TCRdb on the 5' RACE reads, yielding one entry per CDR3 protein. Of 550,000 to 700,000 distinct CDR3 sequences listed, roughly 17% are singletons. This clonotype was observed at least ten times. Its cognate antigen is unknown. V was cut by 2 bases and J by 4 bases, with 9 bases left in between. The germline gives CDR1 SGHTA, CDR2 FQGNSA. This CDR3 is built from 14 residues. The sequence came from an adult woman who had mild COVID-19 (a few samples of this study predate the infection). Cell type and time point are not known. The sample taken for sequencing was PBMCs or a T cell subset sorted from them (not recorded which). The chain combines TRBV7-2 with TRBJ1-5; no clear D. The CDR3 loop is CASSLLGPNQPQHF. The CDR3 coding sequence is TGTGCCAGCAGCTTATTAGGCCCAAATCAGCCCCAGCATTTT.